Presented here are 22 T cell receptor beta chains from one specimen sequenced in a study of CD8 T cells in Susac syndrome. RNA in amounts of about 0.5 to 1 ug was reverse transcribed with random hexamers. MiXCR, run by TCRdb on the immunoSEQ multiplex PCR reads, gives a single entry per CDR3 protein. Of roughly 44,000 distinct CDR3 sequences listed, 80% to 95% are singletons. Source material: CD8+ T cells from PBMCs. The receptors shown here come from a human donor in good health.

Written as DNA, the CDR3 is TGTGCCAGCAGCCAAGATCTGGTGACCCAGTACTTC. Protein: CASSQDLVTQYF. This sequence joins TRBV3-1 and TRBJ2-5, with no clear D. V was cut by 0 bases and J by 7 bases, with 6 bases left in between. Germline loops: CDR1 LGHDT, CDR2 YNNKEL (reference sequence). The CDR3 contains 12 residues.

The rearrangement joins TRBV13 to TRBJ2-3; D might be TRBD2 (5 bases). This CDR3 region has 14 residues. Germline V CDR1 and CDR2: PRHDT, FYEKMQ (reference sequence). The V end lost 4 bases, the J end lost 3 bases, and 11 bases lay between the germline ends. CDR3 DNA: TGTGCCAGCAGCTATGGCGGGCCAACAGATACGCAGTATTTT. Encoded protein: CASSYGGPTDTQYF.

The V call is TRBV28, the J call TRBJ2-3, with 7 bases that match TRBD1. The germline gives CDR1 MDHEN, CDR2 SYDVKM. The CDR3 loop spans 17 amino acids. The junction had 8 bases not matched to a gene; V was cut back by 1 base and J by 1 base. CDR3 nucleotide sequence: TGTGCCAGCAGTTTATCCACGACAGGGTGGGGCACAGATACGCAGTATTTT. Its protein is CASSLSTTGWGTDTQYF.

The V and J genes are TRBV2 and TRBJ2-3, with a possible D match to TRBD2 (5 bases). The V end was cut by 7 bases, the J end by 2 bases, with 13 bases between. The V gene's germline CDR1 is SNHLY and CDR2 FYNNEI. The CDR3 extends over 14 amino acids. In DNA form, the CDR3 reads TGTGCCAGCATCGGGGTTATCTCCACAGATACGCAGTATTTT. Translating gives CASIGVISTDTQYF.

The rearrangement joins TRBV4-2 to TRBJ1-1; TRBD1 matches 8 bases. V was pared by 7 bases and J by 5 bases, with 24 bases of the junction left unmatched. CDR3 length: 19 residues. CDR1 and CDR2 from the germline V gene are LGHNA and YNFKEQ. The CDR3 loop is CASTPKAGQVLQVRTEAFF. DNA of the CDR3: TGTGCCAGCACCCCGAAAGCGGGACAGGTACTACAGGTGCGGACTGAAGCTTTCTTT.

Comments on this clonotype: The junction and the germline gene differ at one end; a read error may be behind it. V usage is TRBV28 and J usage is TRBJ1-1; D may be TRBD1 (6 bases). Looked up from germline, CDR1 is MDHEN and CDR2 is SYDVKM. CDR3 size: 16 residues. In DNA, the CDR3 is TGTGCCAGCAGTTTGGGGGCCAGGGGCTTGAACACTGAAGTTTTCTTT. Translation gives CASSLGARGLNTEVFF.

V gene TRBV16 combines with J gene TRBJ1-2; D remains ambiguous. Germline V CDR1 and CDR2: KGHSY, FQNENV. This CDR3 is built from 14 residues. Trimming shortened V by 2 bases and J by 4 bases, and 11 bases separated the two germline ends. CDR3: CASSQPTQIYGYTF. The CDR3 nucleotides read TGTGCCAGCAGCCAACCTACTCAAATCTATGGCTACACCTTC.

The table lists this clonotype with a count of one. The rearrangement uses TRBV20-1 and TRBJ2-3; D not certain. Per the germline V gene, CDR1 is DFQATT and CDR2 is SNEGSKA (reference sequence). Trimming removed 3 bases from V and 3 bases from J, with 10 bases in between. The CDR3 runs 13 residues. This CDR3 is CSARSQETDTQYF. CDR3 bases: TGCAGTGCTAGGAGTCAGGAGACAGATACGCAGTATTTT.

The CDR3 is CASSFDREAGANVLTF. The CDR3, as DNA: TGTGCCAGCAGCTTCGACAGGGAGGCTGGGGCCAACGTCCTGACTTTC. This rearrangement joins TRBV11-2 to TRBJ2-6, with D tentatively TRBD1 (7 bases). V was trimmed by 3 bases and J by 2 bases, leaving 11 bases between them. Per the germline V gene, CDR1 is SGHAT and CDR2 is FQNNGV. The CDR3 has 16 amino acids.

V usage is TRBV28 and J usage is TRBJ2-5; D is ambiguous. Germline CDR1 is MDHEN and CDR2 is SYDVKM. Trimming shortened V by 3 bases and J by 2 bases, and 13 bases separated the two germline ends. The CDR3 is 15 amino acids. CDR3 loop: CASSFGMAIQETQYF. For the CDR3, the DNA is TGTGCCAGCAGTTTTGGGATGGCGATTCAAGAGACCCAGTACTTC.

The chain couples TRBV6-5 to TRBJ2-1; D remains ambiguous. Per germline, CDR1 MNHEY and CDR2 SVGAGI. V was clipped by 2 bases and J by 7 bases, with 6 bases between them. This CDR3 has 12 amino acids. The CDR3 loop reads CASSYPSNEQFF. The CDR3 coding sequence is TGTGCCAGCAGTTACCCCAGTAATGAGCAGTTCTTC.

The table lists this clonotype with a count of one. V is TRBV2 and J is TRBJ2-1; D not resolved. The germline V gene has CDR1 SNHLY and CDR2 FYNNEI. The CDR3 runs 16 residues. Trimming left V 0 bases short and J 7 bases short, with 16 bases between. CDR3 in amino acids: CASSEAPIGLPNEQFF. CDR3 bases: TGTGCCAGCAGTGAAGCGCCTATTGGCTTACCTAATGAGCAGTTCTTC. Drawing the rest from reference TRBV2 and TRBJ2-1, the complete variable domain is EPEVTQTPSHQVTQMGQEVILRCVPISNHLYFYWYRQILGQKVEFLVSFYNNEISEKSEIFDDQFSVERPDGSNFTLKIRSTKLEDSAMYFCASSEAPIGLPNEQFFGPGTRLTVL.

The CDR3 spells CSVGSGDSYNEQFF. For the CDR3, the DNA is TGCAGCGTTGGGTCAGGGGACTCCTACAATGAGCAGTTCTTC. This chain links TRBV29-1 with TRBJ2-1, with D possibly being TRBD1 (6 bases). V lost 4 bases and J lost 0, with 10 bases in between. Germline V CDR1 and CDR2: SQVTM, ANQGSEA. The CDR3 has 14 amino acids.

The chain uses TRBV28 and TRBJ1-1; 9 bases match TRBD1. Per the germline V gene, CDR1 is MDHEN and CDR2 is SYDVKM. The CDR3 contains 16 residues. Trimming at V came to 4 bases and at J to 0 bases, leaving 6 bases not matched to a gene. The CDR3 sequence is CASSSPGQGLNTEAFF. The CDR3 DNA sequence: TGTGCCAGCAGTTCTCCGGGACAGGGATTGAACACTGAAGCTTTCTTT.

The chain joins TRBV9 to TRBJ2-7; D is possibly TRBD2 (6 bases). The CDR3 totals 14 residues. V lost 4 bases, J lost 0 bases, and 11 bases lay in between. CDR1 and CDR2 from the germline V gene are SGDLS and YYNGEE. CDR3 region: CASSPRDFSYEQYF. CDR3 DNA: TGTGCCAGCAGCCCTCGGGACTTCTCCTACGAGCAGTACTTC. The full variable domain, in which reference TRBV9 and TRBJ2-7 provide the parts outside the CDR3, is DSGVTQTPKHLITATGQRVTLRCSPRSGDLSVYWYQQSLDQGLQFLIQYYNGEERAKGNILERFSAQQFPDLHSELNLSSLELGDSALYFCASSPRDFSYEQYFGPGTRLTVT.

The chain combines TRBV28 with TRBJ1-4; a possible D gene is TRBD1 (5 bases). Germline loops: CDR1 MDHEN, CDR2 SYDVKM. The V end lost 5 bases, the J end lost 6 bases, and 25 bases lay between the germline ends. The CDR3 consists of 18 residues. The CDR3 nucleotides read TGTGCCAGCAGTGTATTACAGGTGGCCCGGAGGGAAGATGAAAAACTGTTTTTT. Its translation is CASSVLQVARREDEKLFF.

The chain combines TRBV4-1 with TRBJ2-7; TRBD2 is a possible D gene (6 bases). CDR3 length: 14 amino acids. V dropped 4 bases and J dropped 1 base, with 11 bases sitting between them. Germline values: CDR1 MGHRA, CDR2 YSYEKL. The CDR3, as DNA: TGCGCCAGCAGCCCCAAGGAGGGGTCCTACGAGCAGTACTTC. Translation gives CASSPKEGSYEQYF.

This clonotype showed up just once. The chain couples TRBV29-1 to TRBJ2-2; D is possibly TRBD2 (6 bases). The germline V and J ends were trimmed by 7 bases and 6 bases, with 21 bases remaining between them. There are 15 residues in the CDR3. Germline lookup yields CDR1 SQVTM and CDR2 ANQGSEA. Here the CDR3 reads CSAGGIPSTPGELFF. CDR3 in DNA: TGCAGCGCCGGAGGGATTCCCTCAACACCCGGGGAGCTGTTTTTT.

The chain recombines TRBV4-1 with TRBJ2-1, with D unclear. The CDR3 is 13 residues long. V was cut by 1 base and J by 5 bases, with 6 bases left in between. Germline CDR1 and CDR2: MGHRA and YSYEKL. The CDR3 DNA follows: TGCGCCAGCAGCCAAGTCGTAGACAATGAGCAGTTCTTC. Its translation: CASSQVVDNEQFF.

The chain is built from TRBV7-9 and TRBJ2-7; D is tentatively TRBD1 or TRBD2 (6 bases each). In germline, CDR1 is SEHNR, CDR2 FQNEAQ (reference sequence). The CDR3 extends over 16 amino acids. The ends were cut back, 5 bases at V and 4 bases at J, with 21 bases in the middle. The CDR3 nucleotides are TGTGCCAGCAGCCCGCCTTTGTCGGGGGCCTTTTACGAGCAGTACTTC. Amino acids: CASSPPLSGAFYEQYF. Based on the CDR3 plus reference TRBV7-9 and TRBJ2-7, the full variable domain is DTGVSQNPRHKITKRGQNVTFRCDPISEHNRLYWYRQTLGQGPEFLTYFQNEAQLEKSRLLSDRFSAERPKGSFSTLEIQRTEQGDSAMYLCASSPPLSGAFYEQYFGPGTRLTVT.

The V and J genes are TRBV20-1 and TRBJ2-1, with 10 nucleotides matching TRBD2. After removal of 6 bases from V and 3 bases from J, the junction contained 8 bases not matched to a gene. This CDR3 is built from 15 residues. In germline, CDR1 is DFQATT, CDR2 SNEGSKA (reference sequence). This CDR3 reads CSAPEAGGLYNEQFF. DNA of the CDR3: TGCAGTGCACCCGAAGCGGGAGGGCTCTACAATGAGCAGTTCTTC.

This clonotype is a singleton in its sample. The rearrangement uses TRBV6-5 and TRBJ2-1, with TRBD2 identical over 10 bases. V gave up 4 bases and J gave up 8 bases; unmatched junction bases: 8. CDR1 is MNHEY, CDR2 SVGAGI, per germline. CDR3 size: 15 residues. The CDR3 spells CASSFLAGVLDEQFF. Written as DNA, the CDR3 is TGTGCCAGCAGTTTTCTAGCGGGAGTTTTGGATGAGCAGTTCTTC.